What follows is one TCR beta chain and its context. Its antigen remains unknown. This specimen belongs to a study of Ad26.COV2.S vaccination and SARS-CoV-2 variants. On the study more broadly: A COV1001 Ad26.COV2.S trial-arm participant provided the sample. The study gave Ad26.COV2.S intramuscularly, once or twice 56 days apart. Study-wide results and limits: Possibly, TCR breadth and depth analyses underestimated total T cell responses. The breadth of spike-specific CD8+ and CD4+ T cell responses after vaccination was reportedly substantial.

The treatment was: about 20 received Ad26.COV2.S at low or high dose, single or two shots; about 5 received placebo; per-sample allocation not given. After the first vaccine or placebo injection, samples were drawn on day 63. Assay: immunoSEQ multiplex PCR; the TCRdb copy retains only in-frame clones and omits some. Among around 450,000 clones listed, approximately 89% were seen once. Trimming left V 2 bases short and J 6 bases short, with 15 bases between. Germline CDR1 is SGDLS and CDR2 is YYNGEE. CDR3 length: 15 amino acids. This TCR derives from a person between 18 and 65 years old who received the Ad26.COV2.S COVID-19 vaccine or a placebo. The sequencing used peripheral blood, collected in a trial of Ad26.COV2.S vaccine versus placebo. This chain connects TRBV9 to TRBJ1-5, with D perhaps TRBD1 (5 bases). The CDR3 loop reads CASSVDSDASQPQHF. The DNA of the CDR3 is TGTGCCAGCAGCGTCGACAGTGACGCGAGTCAGCCCCAGCATTTT.